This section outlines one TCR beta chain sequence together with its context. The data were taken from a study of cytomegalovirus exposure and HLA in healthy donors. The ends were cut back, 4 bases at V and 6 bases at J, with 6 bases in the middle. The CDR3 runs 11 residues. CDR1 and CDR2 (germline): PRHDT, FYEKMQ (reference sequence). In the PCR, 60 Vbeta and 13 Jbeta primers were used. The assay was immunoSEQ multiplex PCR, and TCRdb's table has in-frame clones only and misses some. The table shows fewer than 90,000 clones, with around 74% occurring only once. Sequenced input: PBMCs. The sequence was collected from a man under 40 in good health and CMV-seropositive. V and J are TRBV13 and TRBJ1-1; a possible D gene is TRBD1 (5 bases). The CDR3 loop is CASSWGAEAFF. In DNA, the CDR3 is TGTGCCAGCAGCTGGGGCGCTGAAGCTTTCTTT.